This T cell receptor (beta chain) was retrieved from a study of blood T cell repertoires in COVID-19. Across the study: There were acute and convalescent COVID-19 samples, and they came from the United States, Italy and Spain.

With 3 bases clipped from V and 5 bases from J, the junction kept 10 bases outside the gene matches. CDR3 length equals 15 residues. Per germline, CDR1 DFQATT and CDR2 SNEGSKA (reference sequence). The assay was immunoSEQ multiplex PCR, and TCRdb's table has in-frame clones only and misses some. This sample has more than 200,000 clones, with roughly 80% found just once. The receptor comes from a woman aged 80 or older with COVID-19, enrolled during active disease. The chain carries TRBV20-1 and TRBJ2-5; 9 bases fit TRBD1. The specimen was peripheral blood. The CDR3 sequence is CSASIGDRVVETQYF. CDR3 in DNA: TGCAGTGCTAGTATAGGGGACAGGGTAGTGGAGACCCAGTACTTC.